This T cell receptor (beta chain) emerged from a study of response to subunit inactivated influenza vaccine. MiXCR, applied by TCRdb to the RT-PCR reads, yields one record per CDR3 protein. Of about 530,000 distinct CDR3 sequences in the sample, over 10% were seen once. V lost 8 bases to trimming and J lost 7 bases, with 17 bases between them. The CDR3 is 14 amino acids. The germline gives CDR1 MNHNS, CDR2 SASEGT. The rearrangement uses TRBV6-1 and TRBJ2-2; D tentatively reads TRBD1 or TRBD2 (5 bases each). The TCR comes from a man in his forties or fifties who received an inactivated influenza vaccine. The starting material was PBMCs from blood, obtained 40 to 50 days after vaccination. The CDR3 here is CASALERGHGELFF. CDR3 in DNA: TGTGCCAGCGCCCTCGAGAGGGGTCACGGGGAGCTGTTTTTT.